This T cell receptor beta chain was recorded in a study of a mutant IDH1 vaccine in newly diagnosed glioma (dated by TCRdb to about 2021). In terms of the full investigation: Patients were given eight vaccinations, in weeks 1, 3, 5, 7, 11, 15, 19 and 23, which matched visits V03 through V10. Prior to enrollment, patients had been given standard therapy consisting of radiotherapy alone, temozolomide alone, or radiochemotherapy with temozolomide, with the combination given to most patients. In the chemotherapy-containing groups, vaccination started alongside temozolomide cycles, whereas in patients who had radiotherapy alone it started 4-6 weeks after radiotherapy. For exploratory analyses, about two dozen treated patients had longitudinal TCRB deep sequencing done wherever samples were available. Of the approximately 35 treated patients, around 60% were male and about 40% were female, and a mean age of roughly 40 years was recorded. Peripheral blood was drawn at six visits: V03 (baseline), V05, V07, V10, V12 and V13.

On this clone: Its antigen is currently not known. The record has no base qualities; no much larger clone is one base away.

The time point tag for this specimen amounts to: week 5, during vaccination. Each vaccine dose, consisting of 300 ug of a 20-mer mutant IDH1 peptide in Montanide, was administered subcutaneously with topical imiquimod. Newly diagnosed WHO grade 3 or 4 IDH1-mutant astrocytomas showing loss of nuclear ATRX were present in the donors. The samples were drawn from NOA16, a multicentre, single-arm, open-label phase I trial in Germany that tested a mutant IDH1 peptide vaccine in humans for the first time. Genomic DNA for TCRB sequencing was extracted from EDTA blood using the DNeasy Blood and Tissue Kit. The protocol used for the library was the immunoSEQ multiplex PCR assay. Rearranged TCR beta chain sequences were amplified with the hsTCRB Kit following the manufacturer's protocol. An Illumina MiSeq was used to sequence the TCRB libraries. For the original study's pipeline: The proprietary platform of the kit vendor was used for demultiplexing, trimming and gene mapping. The clones in this table, taken by TCRdb from immuneACCESS, are in-frame only. Not every clone is retained; where verified, under half of the shortfall comes from an unresolved V gene, and the cause of the rest is unknown. The DNA gave D and trimming, while V, J and clone size come from that table. The sample table shows about 37,000 clones, and approximately 83% are seen once. 24% of the sample goes to the ten largest clones.

The investigation overall reported the following: Vaccine-induced immune responses across multiple MHC alleles were detected in around 92% of patients. It was noted by the authors that analyses of patient blood samples could not be reproduced owing to sample limitations. Pseudoprogression appeared unrelated to alterations in the top peripheral T cell clonotypes detected by TCRB sequencing. Availability determined which PBMC samples were chosen for TCRB deep sequencing.

According to the germline V gene (reference sequence), CDR1 reads LNHDA and CDR2 reads SQIVND. The CDR3 sequence holds 15 residues, the cysteine and phenylalanine included. Only the CDR3 part of the read is kept: 45 bases, read in frame from the first base. V is reduced by 5 bases and J by 5 bases, leaving a spacing of 16 bases between them. The origin of this receptor is a man aged 30-40 years with glioma. The chain is made from TRBV19 and TRBJ2-1, with no reliable assignment of the D segment. The input for sequencing was PBMCs, taken from a glioma patient whose treatment included an IDH1 peptide vaccine. The CDR3 corresponds to CASSFSLVFDNEQFF. The DNA sequence is TGTGCCAGTAGTTTTAGTCTAGTTTTTGACAATGAGCAGTTCTTC. Supplemented by the reference TRBV19 and TRBJ2-1 proteins around the CDR3, the complete variable domain is DGGITQSPKYLFRKEGQNVTLSCEQNLNHDAMYWYRQDPGQGLRLIYYSQIVNDFQKGDIAEGYSVSREKKESFPLTVTSAQKNPTAFYLCASSFSLVFDNEQFFGPGTRLTVL.